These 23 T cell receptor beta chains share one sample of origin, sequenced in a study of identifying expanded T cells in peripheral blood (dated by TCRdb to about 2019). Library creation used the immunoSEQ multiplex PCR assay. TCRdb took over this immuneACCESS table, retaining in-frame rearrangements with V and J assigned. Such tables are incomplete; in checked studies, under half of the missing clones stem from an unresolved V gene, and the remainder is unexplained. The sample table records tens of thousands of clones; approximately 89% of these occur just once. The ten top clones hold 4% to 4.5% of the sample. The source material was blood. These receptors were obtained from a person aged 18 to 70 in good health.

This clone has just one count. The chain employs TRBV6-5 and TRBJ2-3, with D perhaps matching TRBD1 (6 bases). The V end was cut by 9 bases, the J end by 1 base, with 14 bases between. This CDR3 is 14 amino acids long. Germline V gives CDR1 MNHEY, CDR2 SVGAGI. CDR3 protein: CARMTGEGTDTQYF. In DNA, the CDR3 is TGTGCCAGGATGACAGGCGAGGGCACAGATACGCAGTATTTT.

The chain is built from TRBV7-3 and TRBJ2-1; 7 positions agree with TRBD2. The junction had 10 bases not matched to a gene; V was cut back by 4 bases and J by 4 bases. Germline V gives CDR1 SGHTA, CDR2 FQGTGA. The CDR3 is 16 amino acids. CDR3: CASSSLGEGSYNEQFF. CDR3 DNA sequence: TGTGCCAGCAGCTCCCTGGGGGAGGGATCGTACAATGAGCAGTTCTTC. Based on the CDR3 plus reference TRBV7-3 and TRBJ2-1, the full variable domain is GAGVSQTPSNKVTEKGKYVELRCDPISGHTALYWYRQSLGQGPEFLIYFQGTGAADDSGLPNDRFFAVRPEGSVSTLKIQRTERGDSAVYLCASSSLGEGSYNEQFFGPGTRLTVL.

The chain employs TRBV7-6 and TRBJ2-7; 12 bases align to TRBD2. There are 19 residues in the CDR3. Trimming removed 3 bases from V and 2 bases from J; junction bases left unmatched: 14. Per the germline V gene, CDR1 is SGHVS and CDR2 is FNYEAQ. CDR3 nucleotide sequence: TGTGCCAGCAGCTTGGGCGCTAGCGGGGGGGCGGAGGGACCCTACGAGCAGTACTTC. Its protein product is CASSLGASGGAEGPYEQYF.

The CDR3, as DNA: TGTGCCAGCAGGAGCGCGACTAGCGGGTACCAAGAGACCCAGTACTTC. This gives the protein CASRSATSGYQETQYF. The genes are TRBV28 and TRBJ2-5; 10 bases are shared with TRBD2. The CDR3 length is 16 residues. V shed 6 bases and J 0 bases; nucleotides not matched to a gene: 7. CDR1 is MDHEN and CDR2 is SYDVKM in the germline V gene. Filled out from reference TRBV28 and TRBJ2-5, the complete variable domain reads DVKVTQSSRYLVKRTGEKVFLECVQDMDHENMFWYRQDPGLGLRLIYFSYDVKMKEKGDIPEGYSVSREKKERFSLILESASTNQTSMYLCASRSATSGYQETQYFGPGTRLLVL.

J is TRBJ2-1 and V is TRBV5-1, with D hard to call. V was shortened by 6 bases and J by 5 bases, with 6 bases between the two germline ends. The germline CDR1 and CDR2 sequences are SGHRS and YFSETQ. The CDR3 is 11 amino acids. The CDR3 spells CASTQNNEQFF. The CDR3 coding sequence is TGCGCCAGCACACAAAACAATGAGCAGTTCTTC.

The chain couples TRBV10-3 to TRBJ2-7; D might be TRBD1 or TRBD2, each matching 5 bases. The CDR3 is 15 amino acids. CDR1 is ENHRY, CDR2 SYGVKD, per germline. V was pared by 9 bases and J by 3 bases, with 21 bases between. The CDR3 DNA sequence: TGTGCCATTTCCCTAATCCGGGACGGGGACTACGAGCAGTACTTC. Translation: CAISLIRDGDYEQYF.

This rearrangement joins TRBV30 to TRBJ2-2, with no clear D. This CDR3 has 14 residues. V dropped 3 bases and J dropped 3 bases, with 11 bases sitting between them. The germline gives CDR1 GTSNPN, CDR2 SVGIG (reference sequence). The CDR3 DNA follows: TGTGCCTGGAGACCGGACGGATACACCGGGGAGCTGTTTTTT. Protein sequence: CAWRPDGYTGELFF.

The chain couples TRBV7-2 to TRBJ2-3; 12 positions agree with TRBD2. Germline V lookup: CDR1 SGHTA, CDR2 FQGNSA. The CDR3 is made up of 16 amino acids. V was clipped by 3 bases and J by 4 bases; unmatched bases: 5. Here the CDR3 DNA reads TGTGCCAGCAGCTTTCGACTAGCGGGAGCCGCAGATACGCAGTATTTT. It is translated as CASSFRLAGAADTQYF.

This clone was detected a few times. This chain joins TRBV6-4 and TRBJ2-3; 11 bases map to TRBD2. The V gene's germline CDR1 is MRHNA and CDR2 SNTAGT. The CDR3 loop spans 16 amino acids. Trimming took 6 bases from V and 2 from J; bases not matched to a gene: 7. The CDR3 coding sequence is TGTGCCAGCAGCAAGGATAGCGGGGGGGCCACAGATACGCAGTATTTT. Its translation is CASSKDSGGATDTQYF.

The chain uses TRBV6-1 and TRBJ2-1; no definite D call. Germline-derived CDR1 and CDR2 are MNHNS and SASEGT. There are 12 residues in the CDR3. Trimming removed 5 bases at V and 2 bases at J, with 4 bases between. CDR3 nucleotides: TGTGCCAGCAGTATGGCCTACAATGAGCAGTTCTTC. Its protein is CASSMAYNEQFF.

CDR3 coding DNA: TGTGCCAGCAGCACCGGGACTAGCGACTACAATGAGCAGTTCTTC. Its translation is CASSTGTSDYNEQFF. The rearrangement joins TRBV5-6 to TRBJ2-1, with 10 bases matching TRBD2. This CDR3 spans 15 amino acids. Losses at the gene ends were 4 bases for V and 3 bases for J; bases not matched to a gene: 4. CDR1 is SGHDT and CDR2 is YYEEEE in the germline V gene.

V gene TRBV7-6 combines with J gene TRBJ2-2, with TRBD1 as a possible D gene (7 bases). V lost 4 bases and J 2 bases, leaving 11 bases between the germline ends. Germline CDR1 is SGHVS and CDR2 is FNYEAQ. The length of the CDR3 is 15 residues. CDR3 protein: CASSSRDSNTGELFF. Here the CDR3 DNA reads TGTGCCAGCAGCTCGCGGGACAGTAACACCGGGGAGCTGTTTTTT. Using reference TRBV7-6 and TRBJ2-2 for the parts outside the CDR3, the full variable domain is GAGVSQSPRYKVTKRGQDVALRCDPISGHVSLYWYRQALGQGPEFLTYFNYEAQQDKSGLPNDRFSAERPEGSISTLTIQRTEQRDSAMYRCASSSRDSNTGELFFGEGSRLTVL.

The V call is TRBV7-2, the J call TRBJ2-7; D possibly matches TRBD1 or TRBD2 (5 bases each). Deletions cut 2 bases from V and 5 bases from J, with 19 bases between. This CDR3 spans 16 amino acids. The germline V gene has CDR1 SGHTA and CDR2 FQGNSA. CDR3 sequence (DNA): TGTGCCAGCAGCTTACCTCCGCTCCCAGGGAGAAACGAGCAGTACTTC. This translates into CASSLPPLPGRNEQYF. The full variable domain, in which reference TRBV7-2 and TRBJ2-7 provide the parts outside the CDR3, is GAGVSQSPSNKVTEKGKDVELRCDPISGHTALYWYRQSLGQGLEFLIYFQGNSAPDKSGLPSDRFSAERTGGSVSTLTIQRTQQEDSAVYLCASSLPPLPGRNEQYFGPGTRLTVT.

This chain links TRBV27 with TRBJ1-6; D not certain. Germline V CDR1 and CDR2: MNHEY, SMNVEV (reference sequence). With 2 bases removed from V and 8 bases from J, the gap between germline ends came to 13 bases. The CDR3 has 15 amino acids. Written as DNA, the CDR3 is TGTGCCAGCAGTTTAGAGGCGGGTGTCCATTCACCCCTCCACTTT. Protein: CASSLEAGVHSPLHF.

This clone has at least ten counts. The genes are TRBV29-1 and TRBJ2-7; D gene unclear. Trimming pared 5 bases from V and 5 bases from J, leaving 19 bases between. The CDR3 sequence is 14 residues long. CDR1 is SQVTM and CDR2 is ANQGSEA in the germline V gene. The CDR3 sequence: CSVPTGRRRNEQYF. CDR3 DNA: TGCAGCGTTCCTACCGGCCGTCGCCGGAACGAGCAGTACTTC.

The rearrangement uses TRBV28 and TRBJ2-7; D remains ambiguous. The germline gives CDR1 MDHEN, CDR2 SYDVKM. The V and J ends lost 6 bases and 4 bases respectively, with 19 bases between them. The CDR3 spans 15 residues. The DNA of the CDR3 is TGTGCCAGCAGGGCCCCTTGGGAAGACCTATACGAGCAGTACTTC. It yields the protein CASRAPWEDLYEQYF.

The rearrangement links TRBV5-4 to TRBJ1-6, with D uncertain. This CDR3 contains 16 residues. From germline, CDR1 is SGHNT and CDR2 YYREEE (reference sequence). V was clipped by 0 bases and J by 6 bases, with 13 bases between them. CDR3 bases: TGTGCCAGCAGCTTGGTGGGGAGAGGATTTAATTCACCCCTCCACTTT. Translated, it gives CASSLVGRGFNSPLHF.

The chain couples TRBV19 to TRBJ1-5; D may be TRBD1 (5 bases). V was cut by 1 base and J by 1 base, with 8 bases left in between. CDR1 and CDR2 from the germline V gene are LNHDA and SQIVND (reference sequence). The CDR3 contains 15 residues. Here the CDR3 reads CASSIVGASNQPQHF. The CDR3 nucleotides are TGTGCCAGTAGTATAGTTGGGGCCAGCAATCAGCCCCAGCATTTT.

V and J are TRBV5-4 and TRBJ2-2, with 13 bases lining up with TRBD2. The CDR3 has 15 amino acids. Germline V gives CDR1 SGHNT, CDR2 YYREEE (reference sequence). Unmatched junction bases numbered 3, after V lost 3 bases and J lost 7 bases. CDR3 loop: CASSSGLAGVGELFF. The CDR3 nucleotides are TGTGCCAGCAGCTCCGGACTAGCGGGGGTCGGGGAGCTGTTTTTT.

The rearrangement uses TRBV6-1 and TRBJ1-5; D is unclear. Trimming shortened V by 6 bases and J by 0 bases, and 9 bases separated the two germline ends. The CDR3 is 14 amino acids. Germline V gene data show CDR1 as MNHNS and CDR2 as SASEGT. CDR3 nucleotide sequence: TGTGCCAGCAGCGCAGGCTATAGCAATCAGCCCCAGCATTTT. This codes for CASSAGYSNQPQHF.

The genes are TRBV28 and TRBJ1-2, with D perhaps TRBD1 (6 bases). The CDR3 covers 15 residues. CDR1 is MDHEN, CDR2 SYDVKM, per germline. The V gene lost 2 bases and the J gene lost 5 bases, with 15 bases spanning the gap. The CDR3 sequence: CASSLKGGNWYGYTF. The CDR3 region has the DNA TGTGCCAGCAGTTTAAAAGGGGGAAATTGGTATGGCTACACCTTC.

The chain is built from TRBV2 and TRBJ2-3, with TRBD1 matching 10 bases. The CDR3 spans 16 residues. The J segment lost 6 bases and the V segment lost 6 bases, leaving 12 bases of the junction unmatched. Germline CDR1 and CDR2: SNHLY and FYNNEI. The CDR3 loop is CASRDPGTGVYDTQYF. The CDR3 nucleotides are TGTGCCAGCAGGGACCCCGGGACAGGGGTTTACGATACGCAGTATTTT.

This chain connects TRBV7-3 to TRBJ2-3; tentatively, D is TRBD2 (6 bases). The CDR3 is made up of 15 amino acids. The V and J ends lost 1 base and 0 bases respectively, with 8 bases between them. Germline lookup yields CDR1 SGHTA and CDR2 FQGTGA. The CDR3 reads CASSLMEGSTDTQYF. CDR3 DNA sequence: TGTGCCAGCAGCTTAATGGAGGGAAGCACAGATACGCAGTATTTT.